The present entry profiles one T cell receptor beta chain with its context. This specimen belongs to a study of OX40 agonist ivuxolimab in advanced cancers. Measured with immunoSEQ multiplex PCR; TCRdb has only the in-frame clones, and not every one. The sample holds fewer than 85,000 clones; 83% are singletons and the top ten take 0.76%. CDR1 SEHNR and CDR2 FQNEAQ come from the germline V gene (reference sequence). The CDR3 spans 15 residues. Trimming took off 2 bases at V and 4 bases at J, with 12 bases between the two ends. The receptor was derived from an adult with an advanced solid tumor such as melanoma, head and neck, liver or kidney cancer. The rearrangement joins TRBV7-9 to TRBJ1-3, with D possibly matching TRBD1 (6 bases). The material sequenced was CD4+ or CD8+ T cells sorted from blood, taken in a trial of the OX40 agonist ivuxolimab. As DNA, the CDR3 is TGTGCCAGCAGCTTACAGGGGATGGAAGGAAACACCATATATTTT. Protein: CASSLQGMEGNTIYF.